This T cell receptor beta chain was identified in a study of CD8 T cells in ankylosing spondylitis. This clonotype has at least ten counts. Its antigen is not identified. This CDR3 contains 16 residues. Trimming removed 3 bases from V and 0 bases from J; junction bases left unmatched: 6. The V gene's germline CDR1 is ENHRY and CDR2 SYGVKD. Via MiXCR, TCRdb re-called the 5' RACE reads, giving one row per CDR3 protein. The data show under 250,000 distinct CDR3 sequences, roughly a tenth seen once. Study-level points and caveats: Made up of 7 to 9 highly homologous variants, a TCR beta motif appeared characteristic of ankylosing spondylitis blood. Before this, some motif variants had been reported in reactive arthritis synovial fluid and blood.

The rearrangement uses TRBV10-3 and TRBJ2-3; 7 nucleotides align to TRBD2. This receptor was taken from a male donor with ankylosing spondylitis or in good health (not recorded which). The sequencing input was blood, either unsorted or a sorted T cell fraction (not recorded which). CDR3 sequence reads: CAISDRGERSTDTQYF. In DNA, the CDR3 is TGTGCCATCAGTGATCGGGGGGAGAGGAGCACAGATACGCAGTATTTT.